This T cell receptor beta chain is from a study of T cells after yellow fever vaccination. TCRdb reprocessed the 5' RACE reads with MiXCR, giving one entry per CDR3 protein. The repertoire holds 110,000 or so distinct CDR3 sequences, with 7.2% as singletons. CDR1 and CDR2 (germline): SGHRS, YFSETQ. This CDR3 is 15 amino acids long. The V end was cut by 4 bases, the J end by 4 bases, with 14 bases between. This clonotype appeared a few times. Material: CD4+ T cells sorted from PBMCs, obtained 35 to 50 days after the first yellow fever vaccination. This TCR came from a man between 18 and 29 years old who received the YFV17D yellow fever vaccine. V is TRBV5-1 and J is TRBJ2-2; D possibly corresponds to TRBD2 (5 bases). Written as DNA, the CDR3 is TGCGCCAGCAGCCAAGCCGTGAGCGGCACCGGGGAGCTGTTTTTT. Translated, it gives CASSQAVSGTGELFF.